This T cell receptor (beta chain) was sequenced in a study of OX40 agonist ivuxolimab in advanced cancers. Overall study: Three patients got partial responses; one had hepatocellular carcinoma and two had cutaneous melanoma.

Whole-study results and caveats: Relative to CD4+ cells, CD8+ T cells on average had more expanded clones.

About this clone itself: Its antigen is not known.

The protocol was immunoSEQ multiplex PCR, while the TCRdb copy is restricted to in-frame clones and leaves out a portion. The data hold around 80,000 clones, with around 85% observed a single time. On cycle 4 day 1 and cycle 7 day 1, as well as at baseline, blood was sampled. The V end lost 2 bases, the J end lost 4 bases, and 13 bases lay between the germline ends. The CDR3 has 15 amino acids. Germline assignment: CDR1 SGDLS and CDR2 YYNGEE. The source of this sequence is an adult with an advanced solid tumor such as melanoma, head and neck, liver or kidney cancer. This specimen was CD4+ or CD8+ T cells sorted from blood, taken in a trial of the OX40 agonist ivuxolimab. The chain links TRBV9 to TRBJ2-1; D possibly corresponds to TRBD2 (5 bases). The CDR3 loop reads CASSVLPGLYNEQFF. For the CDR3, the DNA is TGTGCCAGCAGCGTTCTCCCAGGACTTTACAATGAGCAGTTCTTC.